The rows below give T cell receptor beta chains drawn from one sample of a study of blood T cell repertoires in COVID-19. The method was immunoSEQ multiplex PCR; TCRdb's version includes in-frame clones alone and lacks a portion of them. The top ten hold under 5% of the sample, which has about 140,000 clones, 65% to 85% seen once. Sequencing used peripheral blood. The receptors here all came from a woman aged 60-75 years with acute or convalescent COVID-19. The CDR3 runs from the conserved cysteine through the conserved F or W. The D gene is left open where the match is weak. For some rows the clone size is stated as once, few or many, or as a class when expanded; others skip it.

size	V	J	D	DNA	CDR3
-	TRBV7-9	TRBJ2-7	-	TGTGCCAGCAGCTTGCGGGGACGAGGTACGCACGAGCAGTACTTC	CASSLRGRGTHEQYF
-	TRBV9	TRBJ1-6	-	TGTGCCAGCAGCGAAGCGCCGGGGTTAAATTCACCCCTCCACTTT	CASSEAPGLNSPLHF
-	TRBV6-5	TRBJ2-1	-	TGTGCCAGCGTCGCGGGCCCGGGACAAAACAATGAGCAGTTCTTC	CASVAGPGQNNEQFF
-	TRBV2	TRBJ1-4	-	TGTGCCGCGTCGGACGGGGCAGGGGTGGAAAAACTGTTTTTT	CAASDGAGVEKLFF
-	TRBV7-8	TRBJ2-1	TRBD2	TGTGCCAGCAGCTTAGAAGCGGGAGGGCTGAATGAGCAGTTCTTC	CASSLEAGGLNEQFF
-	TRBV3-1/TRBV3-2	TRBJ2-7	-	TGTGCCAGCAGTCATAGGGGGACTAAGGATCGCGAGCAGTACTTC	CASSHRGTKDREQYF
-	TRBV2	TRBJ1-1	-	TGTGCCGCCGGGGGTGGGGTGAACACTGAAGCTTTCTTT	CAAGGGVNTEAFF
few	TRBV7-2	TRBJ1-2	TRBD1	TGTGCCAGCAGAATGGACAGGGGGGTTGGGTATGGCTACACCTTC	CASRMDRGVGYGYTF
-	TRBV6-5	TRBJ2-7	-	TGTGCCAGCGCCTCAGGGATTTTAGGCGAGCAGTACTTC	CASASGILGEQYF
-	TRBV6-5	TRBJ2-7	-	TGTGCCAGCAGTCGGACAGCCTCCTACGAGCAGTACTTC	CASSRTASYEQYF
-	TRBV24-1	TRBJ2-1	TRBD2	TGTGCCACCAGTGATCCCCTTCGGACTAGTCCCAATGAGCAGTTCTTC	CATSDPLRTSPNEQFF
once	TRBV20-1	TRBJ2-3	-	TGCAGTGGCAAACGGCGGGATACGCAGTATTTT	CSGKRRDTQYF